This record covers a single T cell receptor (beta chain). Its antigen is as yet unknown. Treatment indicated: 15 to 20 received Ad26.COV2.S at low or high dose, single or two shots; several received placebo; per-sample allocation not given. Sample collection was performed on day 63 after the first vaccine or placebo injection. The CDR3 extends over 14 amino acids. Looked up from germline, CDR1 is SGHTA and CDR2 is FQGTGA. V lost 5 bases and J 2 bases, leaving 7 bases between the germline ends. This record belongs to a study of Ad26.COV2.S vaccination and SARS-CoV-2 variants. Sequenced by immunoSEQ multiplex PCR; TCRdb stores in-frame clones only, minus some. The data show about 350,000 clones, 65% to 90% seen once. Study-level findings and limits: There was a possibility that the TCR breadth and depth analyses underestimated total T cell responses.

This clonotype was sampled from a person between 18 and 65 years old who received the Ad26.COV2.S COVID-19 vaccine or a placebo. The sequenced sample was peripheral blood, obtained in a trial of Ad26.COV2.S vaccine versus placebo. The V gene is TRBV7-3, the J gene TRBJ2-6, with unresolved D. CDR3 nucleotide sequence: TGTGCCAGCAGCCAGCAACCTGGGGCCAACGTCCTGACTTTC. Translation: CASSQQPGANVLTF.